This record concerns one T cell receptor (beta chain) sequence. Antigen: not known. This CDR3 is built from 18 residues. These data belong to a study of monozygotic twins with inflammatory bowel disease. Study outcomes and limitations: Repertoire likeness was no different across concordant and discordant twins, perhaps owing to restricted power.

From around 3,300 ng of total RNA, each TCR library was prepared. The template-switching step introduced UMIs that carried a 6-nucleotide sample barcode. TCRdb reanalyzed the 5' RACE reads and collapses them to one entry per CDR3 protein, without DNA. The specimen's table records about 110,000 distinct CDR3 sequences. Someone took an approximately 2.4 ml blood sample from each of the donors. The genes are TRBV12-3 or TRBV12-4 and TRBJ2-3; TCRdb picks TRBD2, but there is no DNA to check that call. The sequenced sample was blood. This TCR was sampled from a human donor with ulcerative colitis or Crohn's disease, or a healthy co-twin of an affected twin (not recorded which). The CDR3 loop is CASSPRLTSGEGTDTQYF.